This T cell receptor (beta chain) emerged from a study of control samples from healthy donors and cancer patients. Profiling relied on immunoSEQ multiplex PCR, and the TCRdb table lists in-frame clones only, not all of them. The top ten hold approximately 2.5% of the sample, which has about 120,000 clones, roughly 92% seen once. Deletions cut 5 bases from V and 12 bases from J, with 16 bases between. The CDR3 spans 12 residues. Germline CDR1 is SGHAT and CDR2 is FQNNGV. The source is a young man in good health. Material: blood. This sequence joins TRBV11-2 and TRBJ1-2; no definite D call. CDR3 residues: CASSPDPLSHTF. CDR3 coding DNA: TGTGCCAGCAGCCCGGATCCCCTATCCCACACCTTC.